The T cell receptor (beta chain) under discussion was sequenced for a study of blood T cell repertoires in COVID-19. Study-level information: The analysed material was cDNA or gDNA that came from T cells, B-cell-depleted T cells, or PBMCs.

Trimming shortened V by 3 bases and J by 3 bases, and 10 bases separated the two germline ends. Germline CDR1 SGHKS, CDR2 YYEKEE (reference sequence). This CDR3 contains 13 residues. Per the original methods: Amplification from reference gene primers served as the basis for estimated nucleated cell counts. Measured with immunoSEQ multiplex PCR; TCRdb has only the in-frame clones, and not every one. For V, J and clone size, that table is used; D and trimming come from the DNA. This table has under 150,000 clones, around nine tenths appearing once. The V call is TRBV5-5, the J call TRBJ2-7, with a weak D call TRBD2 (5 bases). Sequenced sample: peripheral blood. This clonotype originated in a man in his 60s with COVID-19, enrolled during active disease. CDR3 bases: TGTGCCAGCAGCTCGGGGAGTTTCTACGAGCAGTACTTC. This encodes CASSSGSFYEQYF.